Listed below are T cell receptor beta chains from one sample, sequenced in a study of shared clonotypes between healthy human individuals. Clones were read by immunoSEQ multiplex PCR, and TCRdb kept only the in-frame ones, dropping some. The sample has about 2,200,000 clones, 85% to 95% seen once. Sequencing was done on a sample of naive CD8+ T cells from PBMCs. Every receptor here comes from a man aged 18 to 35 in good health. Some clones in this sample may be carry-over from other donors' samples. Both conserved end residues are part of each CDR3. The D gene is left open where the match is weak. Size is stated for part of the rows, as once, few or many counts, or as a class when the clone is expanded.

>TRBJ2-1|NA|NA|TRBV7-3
CASSLVGGGLYNEQFF
TGTGCCAGCAGCTTAGTCGGAGGGGGATTATACAATGAGCAGTTCTTC
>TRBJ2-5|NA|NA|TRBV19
CASSMSGVQETQYF
TGTGCCAGTAGTATGTCGGGGGTTCAAGAGACCCAGTACTTC
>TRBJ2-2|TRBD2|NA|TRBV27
CASSPSAGEDTGELFF
TGTGCCAGCAGTCCCTCAGCGGGAGAGGACACCGGGGAGCTGTTTTTT
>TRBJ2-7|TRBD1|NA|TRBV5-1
CASSLVSDRVHEQYF
TGCGCCAGCAGCTTGGTCTCGGACAGGGTCCACGAGCAGTACTTC
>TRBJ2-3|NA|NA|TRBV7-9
CASSLSPDTQYF
TGTGCCAGCAGCCTCTCCCCAGATACGCAGTATTTT
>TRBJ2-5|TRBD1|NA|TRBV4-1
CASSATGLQETQYF
TGCGCCAGCAGCGCGACAGGGCTCCAAGAGACCCAGTACTTC
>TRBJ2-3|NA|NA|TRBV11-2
CASSYGMGDTQYF
TGTGCCAGCAGCTATGGAATGGGAGATACGCAGTATTTT
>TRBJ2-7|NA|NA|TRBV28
CASSADYEQYF
TGTGCCAGCAGTGCGGACTACGAGCAGTACTTC
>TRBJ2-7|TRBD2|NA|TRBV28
CASRPPGLDEQYF
TGTGCCAGCAGGCCTCCGGGACTAGACGAGCAGTACTTC
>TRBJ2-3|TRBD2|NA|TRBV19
CASMESGRASDTQYF
TGTGCCAGTATGGAGAGCGGGAGGGCGTCAGATACGCAGTATTTT
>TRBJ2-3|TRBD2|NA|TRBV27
CASSFGGASTDTQYF
TGTGCCAGCAGTTTCGGGGGGGCTAGCACAGATACGCAGTATTTT
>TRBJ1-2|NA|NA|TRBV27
CASSFYPESYGYTF
TGTGCCAGCAGTTTTTATCCAGAATCCTATGGCTACACCTTC
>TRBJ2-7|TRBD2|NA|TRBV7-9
CASSSKTSGFSEQYF
TGTGCCAGCAGCTCAAAGACTAGCGGGTTTTCCGAGCAGTACTTC
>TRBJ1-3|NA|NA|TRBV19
CASSFFGPTPSGNTIYF
TGTGCCAGTAGCTTTTTCGGACCGACGCCATCTGGAAACACCATATATTTT
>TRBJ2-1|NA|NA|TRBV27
CASSLFASGGNEQFF
TGTGCCAGCAGTTTATTCGCCAGCGGAGGAAATGAGCAGTTCTTC
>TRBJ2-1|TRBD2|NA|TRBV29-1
CSGLGLAGGPLYNEQFF
TGCAGCGGACTTGGACTAGCGGGAGGGCCCCTCTACAATGAGCAGTTCTTC
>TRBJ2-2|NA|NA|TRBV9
CASSAGGGMGTGELFF
TGTGCCAGCAGCGCGGGGGGCGGGATGGGCACCGGGGAGCTGTTTTTT
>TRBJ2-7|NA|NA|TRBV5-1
CASSSTYEQYF
TGCGCCAGCAGCAGCACCTACGAGCAGTACTTC
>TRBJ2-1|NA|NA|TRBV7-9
CASSEDSVSSYNEQFF
TGTGCCAGCAGCGAGGACAGTGTAAGCTCCTACAATGAGCAGTTCTTC
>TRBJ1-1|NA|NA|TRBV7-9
CASSYPNTEAFF
TGTGCCAGCAGCTACCCGAACACTGAAGCTTTCTTT
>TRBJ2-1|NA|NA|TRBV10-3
CAISGHLKYNEQFF
TGTGCCATCAGCGGGCATCTGAAATACAATGAGCAGTTCTTC
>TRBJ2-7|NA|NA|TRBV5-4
CASSFDLSYEQYF
TGTGCCAGCAGCTTTGATCTCTCCTACGAGCAGTACTTC
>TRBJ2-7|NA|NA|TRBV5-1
CASSLVGNSYEQYF
TGCGCCAGCAGCTTGGTAGGCAACTCCTACGAGCAGTACTTC
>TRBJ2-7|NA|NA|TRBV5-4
CASSPADGYEQYF
TGTGCCAGCAGCCCCGCCGACGGCTACGAGCAGTACTTC
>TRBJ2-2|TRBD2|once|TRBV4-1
CASSPLTSGNGGNTGELFF
TGCGCCAGCAGCCCGTTGACTAGCGGGAATGGAGGGAACACCGGGGAGCTGTTTTTT
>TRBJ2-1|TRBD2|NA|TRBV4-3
CASSHGLAGGEEQFF
TGCGCCAGCAGCCACGGCTTAGCGGGAGGGGAAGAGCAGTTCTTC
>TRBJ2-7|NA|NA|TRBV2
CASYLRGYEQYF
TGTGCCAGCTACCTCAGGGGCTACGAGCAGTACTTC
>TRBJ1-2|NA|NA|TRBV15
CATSRDSRRGGYTF
TGTGCCACCAGCAGAGATTCCAGAAGGGGAGGCTACACCTTC